The following is a T cell receptor beta chain sequence with its context. This clonotype was found many times. No antigen is known for it. No clone much larger than this one lies a single base away; base qualities are absent. This entry is derived from a study of human T cells and chemical hapten exposure (dated by TCRdb to the early 2020s). With respect to the entire study: For sensitization, 2% DPC in acetone was applied to an approximately 2 cm by approximately 2 cm area of upper inner arm skin. In alopecia patients, the study followed how the peripheral blood TCR repertoire changed in vivo over primary and secondary sensitization to diphenylcyclopropenone (DPC), a hapten. For TCR sequencing, blood came from twenty-nine alopecia patients at anywhere from one to four time points (pre-sensitization, 2, 6 and 24 weeks). Patient blood was sampled pre-sensitization (week 0) and at 2, 6 and about 24 weeks after DPC sensitization. Libraries were combined into a pool for sequencing, and differences in TCR yield between samples came mainly from small differences in library volumes within the pool. Patch testing on the upper back used Finn chambers containing 0.01% DPC, with scoring done after 6 days according to International Contact Dermatitis Research Group standards. Patients additionally received weekly therapeutic DPC doses to the scalp throughout the approximately 22-week study period. The mostly female patient cohort included alopecia areata with under or over 50% scalp involvement, alopecia totalis and alopecia universalis. General conclusions and limits of the study: Patch test score correlated positively with the number of PT1 expanded TCRs, reaching significance at thresholds 8, 16 and 32 but not at 4. After repeated subsampling, the strength of the expansion versus patch-test correlation and the threshold at which it became significant changed. Alopecia, a presumed autoimmune disease, was present in all patients, so the immune response of the patients might differ from that of healthy individuals. Significantly more large CDR3 similarity clusters were formed by expanded TCRs than by pre-sensitization or healthy control sets, consistent with antigen-driven responses. No change with DPC sensitization was found in the number of TCRs above 1 in 1000 frequency, and no evidence of global repertoire structure alterations was found.

The library was generated by RACE. TCRdb records NextSeq 500 as the sequencer. Library preparation attached unique molecular identifiers to individual cDNA molecules for quantitative, reproducible TCR counting. Each blood RNA sample was used to sequence both TCR alpha and TCR beta chains. The source study handled its data this way. A median of about 89,000 TCRs per sample was observed, with a range of 23,224 to 690,600. V, J and CDR3 annotation of the TCR reads was carried out using the Decombinator software suite. To make PS versus PT1 abundance plots, every sample was subsampled to the same number of TCRs (28,000). TCRs were defined as expanded if absent before sensitization and observed at least eight times at the 2-week time point. TCRdb reran the public reads through fastp at Q25 and MiXCR, keeping productive beta chains. Duplicate CDR3 protein sequences are folded into a single record with the most common DNA and genes. TCRdb, not the original authors, processed these V and J calls. The sample profile shows 150,000 to 200,000 distinct CDR3 sequences; 28% of them were found once. The ten most abundant clones make up about 2.1% of the sample.

CDR1 LGHDT and CDR2 YNNKEL are derived from the germline V gene (reference sequence). The germline V and J ends show losses of 2 bases and 4 bases respectively, and no gene match explains 4 bases of the junction. From cysteine to phenylalanine, the CDR3 is 15 amino acids long. Here the CDR3 DNA is all that survives: 45 bases in frame from base 1. The meaning of the sample's time point label: patch test 3, about 24 weeks after DPC sensitization. The label giving this sample's treatment or condition can be read as: therapeutic diphenylcyclopropenone sensitization with weekly scalp DPC. At each patch-test visit, blood was drawn before the patch test was applied. Patients were considered eligible if aged 18 to 70, diagnosed with alopecia and deemed suitable for DPC therapy, and patients were excluded if pregnant. Total RNA was extracted from unfractionated whole blood collected in Tempus Blood RNA tubes.

The TCR sequence derives from a woman aged 18-35 years with alopecia areata. Some clones in this sample may be carry-over from other donors' samples. Sequences were derived from whole blood, sampled in connection with sensitization to the hapten diphenylcyclopropenone (DPC). The V and J segments used are TRBV3-1 and TRBJ2-1, and 8 junctional nucleotides match TRBD1. The sequence in DNA is TGTGCCAGCAGCCAAACAGGGGGGAATTACAATGAGCAGTTCTTC. It translates as CASSQTGGNYNEQFF.